A selection of T cell receptor beta chains follows, all from one sample in a study of T cell repertoires and leukemia-associated antigens. Their antigens remain unidentified. TCRdb reprocessed the 5' RACE reads with MiXCR, giving one entry per CDR3 protein. The sample shows around 9,400 distinct CDR3 sequences, roughly 43% of them seen only once. The sample comprised CD3+ T cells sorted from blood and cultured. These receptors originate from a female donor in good health. CDR3s include the opening cysteine and the closing phenylalanine or tryptophan. Each record gives: CDR3 protein, CDR3 DNA, D gene, clone size, V gene, J gene. A D gene is named only where the DNA matches it firmly. Clone size is shown for a subset of rows, as once, few, many or a class of expanded clone.

CDR3 protein: CASSSNRAGAVKQYNSPLHF
CDR3 DNA: TGTGCCAGCAGTTCCAACAGGGCGGGAGCGGTAAAGCAATATAATTCACCCCTCCACTTT
D gene: NA
clone size: NA
V gene: TRBV27
J gene: TRBJ1-6

CDR3 protein: CSVKTGLAGVIYNEQFF
CDR3 DNA: TGCAGCGTTAAAACGGGACTAGCGGGAGTTATTTACAATGAGCAGTTCTTC
D gene: TRBD2
clone size: medium-sized
V gene: TRBV29-1
J gene: TRBJ2-1

CDR3 protein: CSVAAGPISTEQYF
CDR3 DNA: TGCAGCGTTGCTGCAGGACCGATATCGACCGAGCAGTACTTC
D gene: NA
clone size: once
V gene: TRBV29-1
J gene: TRBJ2-7

CDR3 protein: CASSRHSQNTGELFF
CDR3 DNA: TGCGCCAGTTCTCGACATTCACAGAACACCGGGGAGCTGTTTTTT
D gene: NA
clone size: medium-sized
V gene: TRBV5-1
J gene: TRBJ2-2

CDR3 protein: CASRDRSYEQYF
CDR3 DNA: TGTGCCAGCAGGGACAGATCCTACGAGCAGTACTTC
D gene: NA
clone size: few
V gene: TRBV2
J gene: TRBJ2-7

CDR3 protein: CASSQARVGNTEAFF
CDR3 DNA: TGCGCCAGCAGCCAAGCTCGCGTGGGGAACACTGAAGCTTTCTTT
D gene: NA
clone size: many
V gene: TRBV4-1
J gene: TRBJ1-1

CDR3 protein: CASSRTSGRNQETQYF
CDR3 DNA: TGTGCCAGCAGCCGGACTAGCGGGAGGAATCAAGAGACCCAGTACTTC
D gene: TRBD2
clone size: NA
V gene: TRBV6-5
J gene: TRBJ2-5

CDR3 protein: CASSLGGGTEAFF
CDR3 DNA: TGTGCCAGCAGCTTAGGCGGGGGAACTGAAGCTTTCTTT
D gene: NA
clone size: few
V gene: TRBV12-3/TRBV12-4
J gene: TRBJ1-1

CDR3 protein: CSADRGWAEAFF
CDR3 DNA: TGCAGTGCAGACAGGGGGTGGGCTGAAGCTTTCTTT
D gene: TRBD1
clone size: once
V gene: TRBV20-1
J gene: TRBJ1-1

CDR3 protein: CSARKRSTPTKNIQYF
CDR3 DNA: TGCAGTGCTCGCAAGAGGTCCACTCCTACCAAAAACATTCAGTACTTC
D gene: NA
clone size: NA
V gene: TRBV20-1
J gene: TRBJ2-4

CDR3 protein: CASSLVFQAFSGASVLTF
CDR3 DNA: TGTGCCAGCAGCTTAGTTTTCCAGGCCTTCTCTGGGGCCAGCGTCCTGACTTTC
D gene: NA
clone size: NA
V gene: TRBV7-9
J gene: TRBJ2-6

CDR3 protein: CACSDPGTTEAFF
CDR3 DNA: TGTGCCTGCAGTGACCCGGGGACGACTGAAGCTTTCTTT
D gene: NA
clone size: NA
V gene: TRBV27
J gene: TRBJ1-1

CDR3 protein: CSPTNRLAGKRLTDTQYF
CDR3 DNA: TGCAGTCCGACGAACAGACTAGCGGGAAAAAGACTCACAGATACGCAGTATTTT
D gene: TRBD2
clone size: NA
V gene: TRBV20-1
J gene: TRBJ2-3

CDR3 protein: CATSDVSSGNNEQFF
CDR3 DNA: TGTGCCACCAGTGATGTTTCTAGCGGGAACAATGAGCAGTTCTTC
D gene: TRBD2
clone size: medium-sized
V gene: TRBV24-1
J gene: TRBJ2-1

CDR3 protein: CSARDSTTYEQYF
CDR3 DNA: TGCAGTGCTAGGGACAGTACAACCTACGAGCAGTACTTC
D gene: NA
clone size: many
V gene: TRBV20-1
J gene: TRBJ2-7

CDR3 protein: CASSARPEVSGEQFF
CDR3 DNA: TGTGCCAGCAGCGCGCGGCCGGAGGTTAGTGGTGAGCAGTTCTTC
D gene: NA
clone size: few
V gene: TRBV9
J gene: TRBJ2-1

CDR3 protein: CASSENLGAQYF
CDR3 DNA: TGTGCCAGCAGCGAAAATTTGGGGGCGCAGTACTTC
D gene: NA
clone size: NA
V gene: TRBV12-3/TRBV12-4
J gene: TRBJ2-7

CDR3 protein: CASKNSGGRLGTQYF
CDR3 DNA: TGTGCCAGCAAAAATAGCGGGGGCAGGTTGGGGACCCAGTACTTC
D gene: TRBD2
clone size: NA
V gene: TRBV12-3/TRBV12-4
J gene: TRBJ2-5

CDR3 protein: CSVCPGQGAYNEQFF
CDR3 DNA: TGCAGCGTTTGTCCGGGACAGGGTGCCTACAATGAGCAGTTCTTC
D gene: TRBD1
clone size: NA
V gene: TRBV29-1
J gene: TRBJ2-1

CDR3 protein: CASSLDYRTDTQYF
CDR3 DNA: TGCGCCAGCAGCTTGGACTACCGCACAGATACGCAGTATTTT
D gene: NA
clone size: many
V gene: TRBV5-1
J gene: TRBJ2-3

CDR3 protein: CSARDWLAGGKGYEQYF
CDR3 DNA: TGCAGTGCTAGAGATTGGCTAGCGGGAGGGAAGGGCTACGAGCAGTACTTC
D gene: TRBD2
clone size: NA
V gene: TRBV20-1
J gene: TRBJ2-7

CDR3 protein: CASSEQGVRGYTF
CDR3 DNA: TGCGCCAGCAGCGAACAGGGGGTGCGGGGCTACACCTTC
D gene: TRBD1
clone size: NA
V gene: TRBV5-1
J gene: TRBJ1-2

CDR3 protein: CASTMGERKIAETQYF
CDR3 DNA: TGTGCCAGCACCATGGGGGAGAGGAAGATTGCAGAGACCCAGTACTTC
D gene: NA
clone size: NA
V gene: TRBV12-3/TRBV12-4
J gene: TRBJ2-5

CDR3 protein: CASSGGSYEQYF
CDR3 DNA: TGTGCCAGCAGTGGCGGGAGCTACGAGCAGTACTTC
D gene: TRBD2
clone size: few
V gene: TRBV2
J gene: TRBJ2-7

CDR3 protein: CSARVRASGSYEQYF
CDR3 DNA: TGCAGTGCTAGAGTTCGGGCTAGCGGATCCTACGAGCAGTACTTC
D gene: TRBD2
clone size: NA
V gene: TRBV20-1
J gene: TRBJ2-7

CDR3 protein: CASSPPTGLLTEAFF
CDR3 DNA: TGCGCCAGCAGCCCGCCCACAGGGTTATTAACTGAAGCTTTCTTT
D gene: NA
clone size: many
V gene: TRBV5-1
J gene: TRBJ1-1

CDR3 protein: CASSLRPTNSPLHF
CDR3 DNA: TGCGCCAGCAGCTTGCGTCCGACGAATTCACCCCTCCACTTT
D gene: NA
clone size: few
V gene: TRBV5-1
J gene: TRBJ1-6

CDR3 protein: CASSRTYEQYF
CDR3 DNA: TGTGCCAGCAGTCGAACCTACGAGCAGTACTTC
D gene: NA
clone size: many
V gene: TRBV7-9
J gene: TRBJ2-7

CDR3 protein: CASSLGTGPYEQYF
CDR3 DNA: TGCGCCAGCAGCTTGGGTACAGGGCCCTACGAGCAGTACTTC
D gene: NA
clone size: medium-sized
V gene: TRBV5-1
J gene: TRBJ2-7

CDR3 protein: CASTRQRMNTEAFF
CDR3 DNA: TGTGCCAGCACCCGACAGAGAATGAACACTGAAGCTTTCTTT
D gene: NA
clone size: NA
V gene: TRBV3-1
J gene: TRBJ1-1

CDR3 protein: CAGSRRLAGMYLSTDAQYF
CDR3 DNA: TGTGCCGGCAGCAGGAGACTAGCGGGAATGTACTTAAGCACAGATGCGCAGTATTTT
D gene: TRBD2
clone size: NA
V gene: TRBV11-1
J gene: TRBJ2-3

CDR3 protein: CASSWFFSQNIQYF
CDR3 DNA: TGTGCCAGCAGTTGGTTCTTTTCCCAAAACATTCAGTACTTC
D gene: NA
clone size: medium-sized
V gene: TRBV12-3/TRBV12-4
J gene: TRBJ2-4

CDR3 protein: CASRPPGAGELFF
CDR3 DNA: TGTGCCAGCAGACCTCCAGGGGCCGGGGAGCTGTTTTTT
D gene: NA
clone size: medium-sized
V gene: TRBV7-2
J gene: TRBJ2-2

CDR3 protein: CASSLSARTTYGYTF
CDR3 DNA: TGTGCCAGCAGCTTATCGGCCAGGACGACCTATGGCTACACCTTC
D gene: NA
clone size: medium-sized
V gene: TRBV7-2
J gene: TRBJ1-2

CDR3 protein: CASSLTSGSYRSYNKQFF
CDR3 DNA: TGCGCCAGCAGCTTAACTAGCGGGAGTTACCGCTCCTACAATAAGCAGTTCTTC
D gene: TRBD2
clone size: NA
V gene: TRBV5-1
J gene: TRBJ2-1

CDR3 protein: CASSQAITGGPGELFF
CDR3 DNA: TGTGCCAGCAGCCAAGCTATAACAGGGGGCCCCGGGGAGCTGTTTTTT
D gene: TRBD1
clone size: few
V gene: TRBV4-2
J gene: TRBJ2-2

CDR3 protein: CASAESRDVEKLFF
CDR3 DNA: TGTGCCAGCGCCGAGTCGCGGGACGTCGAAAAACTGTTTTTT
D gene: NA
clone size: NA
V gene: TRBV5-6
J gene: TRBJ1-4

CDR3 protein: CASSSPPGVNNEQFF
CDR3 DNA: TGCGCCAGCAGCTCCCCTCCGGGAGTCAACAATGAGCAGTTCTTC
D gene: NA
clone size: once
V gene: TRBV5-1
J gene: TRBJ2-1

CDR3 protein: CSVLQGWSYGYTF
CDR3 DNA: TGCAGCGTCCTACAGGGTTGGAGCTATGGCTACACCTTC
D gene: NA
clone size: few
V gene: TRBV29-1
J gene: TRBJ1-2

CDR3 protein: CASSGLGQLPTYEQYF
CDR3 DNA: TGTGCCAGCAGTGGTCTCGGACAACTACCGACCTACGAGCAGTACTTC
D gene: NA
clone size: NA
V gene: TRBV6-1
J gene: TRBJ2-7

CDR3 protein: CASSRQQASYEQYF
CDR3 DNA: TGTGCCAGCAGCCGTCAACAGGCCTCCTACGAGCAGTACTTC
D gene: NA
clone size: few
V gene: TRBV3-1
J gene: TRBJ2-7

CDR3 protein: CASSLDGNTGELFF
CDR3 DNA: TGCGCCAGCAGCTTGGATGGGAACACCGGGGAGCTGTTTTTT
D gene: NA
clone size: NA
V gene: TRBV5-1
J gene: TRBJ2-2

CDR3 protein: CSAVRVPSRETQYF
CDR3 DNA: TGCAGTGCTGTCAGGGTGCCCTCGAGGGAGACCCAGTACTTC
D gene: NA
clone size: NA
V gene: TRBV20-1
J gene: TRBJ2-5

CDR3 protein: CASSPVLRGSNYNEQYF
CDR3 DNA: TGTGCCAGCAGCCCCGTATTGCGGGGATCTAACTACAACGAGCAGTACTTC
D gene: NA
clone size: NA
V gene: TRBV7-6
J gene: TRBJ2-7

CDR3 protein: CAVTGTGFQETQYF
CDR3 DNA: TGTGCCGTAACAGGGACTGGTTTCCAAGAGACCCAGTACTTC
D gene: NA
clone size: medium-sized
V gene: TRBV6-5
J gene: TRBJ2-5